The clone carrying this TCR beta chain was detected once. Its antigen is not known. This record comes from a study of vaccination effects on CD4 cells after COVID-19. Study-wide context: Following the second dose by a median of 72 days, the post-vaccine samples were obtained. Study-wide points: Few convalescent patients were studied, and early post-infection samples were lacking.

This CDR3 is 12 amino acids long. Germline CDR1 reads MNHEY; CDR2 reads SMNVEV (reference sequence). V lost 6 bases, J lost 7 bases, and 9 bases lay in between. The ViraFEST assay expanded antigen-specific CD4+ T cells with viral peptide pools before sequencing. The culture ran for 10 days before CD4+ T cells were isolated. Infection with SARS-CoV-2 occurred in the person between March and December 2020, and PCR confirmed it. The cohort was immunized with two doses of either the BNT162b2 or mRNA-1273 vaccine. In culture with 10 IU/ml IL-2 and about 10 ug/ml peptides, PBMC were grown at 1.5 million to 2.5 million per well. Profiling relied on immunoSEQ multiplex PCR, and the TCRdb table lists in-frame clones only, not all of them. Of around 15,000 clones listed, around 80% are singletons.

This clonotype originated in a human donor who had a prior SARS-CoV-2 infection. Sequencing used CD4+ T cells from PBMCs cultured with SARS-CoV-2 spike peptides, obtained after COVID-19 vaccination. The chain couples TRBV27 to TRBJ1-4; D is unresolved. The CDR3 loop reads CASSRVGEKLFF. CDR3 coding DNA: TGTGCCAGCAGCCGGGTGGGTGAAAAACTGTTTTTT.